What follows describes a single TCR beta chain. This sample is drawn from a study of human T cells and chemical hapten exposure. TCRdb reprocessed the RACE reads via MiXCR and lists one record per CDR3 protein. The repertoire holds more than 85,000 distinct CDR3 sequences, with 9% to 9.5% as singletons. The time point here: patch test 2, 6 weeks after DPC sensitization. Documented treatment: therapeutic diphenylcyclopropenone sensitization with weekly scalp DPC. Looked up from germline, CDR1 is MGHRA and CDR2 is YSYEKL. The CDR3 has 14 residues. Trimming at V came to 6 bases and at J to 2 bases, leaving 5 bases not matched to a gene.

The source is a woman between 40 and 50 years old with alopecia areata. Some clones in this sample may be carry-over from other donors' samples. The chain uses TRBV4-1 and TRBJ1-2; 8 nucleotides align to TRBD1. The sample consisted of whole blood, taken in connection with sensitization to the hapten diphenylcyclopropenone (DPC). The CDR3 DNA sequence: TGCGCCAGCAGACAGGGGGGGCCCAACTATGGCTACACCTTC. Its protein is CASRQGGPNYGYTF.